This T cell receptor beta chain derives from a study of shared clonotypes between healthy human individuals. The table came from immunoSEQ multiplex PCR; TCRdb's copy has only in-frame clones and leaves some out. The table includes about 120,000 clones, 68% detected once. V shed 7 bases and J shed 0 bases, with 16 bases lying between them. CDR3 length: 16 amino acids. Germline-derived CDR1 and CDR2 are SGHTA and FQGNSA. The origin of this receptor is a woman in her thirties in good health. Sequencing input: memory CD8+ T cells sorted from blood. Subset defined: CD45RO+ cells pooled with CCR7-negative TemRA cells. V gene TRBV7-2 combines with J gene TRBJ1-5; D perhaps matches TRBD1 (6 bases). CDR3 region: CASTLDRTYSNQPQHF. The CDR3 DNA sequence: TGTGCCAGCACCCTAGACAGGACTTATAGCAATCAGCCCCAGCATTTT. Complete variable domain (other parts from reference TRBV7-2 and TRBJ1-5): GAGVSQSPSNKVTEKGKDVELRCDPISGHTALYWYRQSLGQGLEFLIYFQGNSAPDKSGLPSDRFSAERTGGSVSTLTIQRTQQEDSAVYLCASTLDRTYSNQPQHFGDGTRLSIL.